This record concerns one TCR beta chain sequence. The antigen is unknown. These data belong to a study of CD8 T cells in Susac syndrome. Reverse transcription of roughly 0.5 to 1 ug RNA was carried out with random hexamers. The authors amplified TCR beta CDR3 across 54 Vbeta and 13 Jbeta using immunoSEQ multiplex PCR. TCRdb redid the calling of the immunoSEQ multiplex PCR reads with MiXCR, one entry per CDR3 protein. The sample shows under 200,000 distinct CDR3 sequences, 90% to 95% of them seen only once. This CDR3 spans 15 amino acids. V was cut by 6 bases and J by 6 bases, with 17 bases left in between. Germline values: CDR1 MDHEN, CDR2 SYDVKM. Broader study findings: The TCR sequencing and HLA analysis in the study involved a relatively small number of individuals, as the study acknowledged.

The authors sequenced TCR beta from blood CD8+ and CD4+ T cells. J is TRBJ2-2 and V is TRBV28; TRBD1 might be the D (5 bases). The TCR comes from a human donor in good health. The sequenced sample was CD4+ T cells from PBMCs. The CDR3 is CASSTPGRVSGELFF. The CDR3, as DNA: TGTGCCAGCAGCACCCCCGGCAGGGTATCCGGGGAGCTGTTTTTT.